This TCR beta chain was captured by sequencing in a study of shared clonotypes between healthy human individuals. The germline CDR1 and CDR2 sequences are SGHRS and YFSETQ. V was shortened by 0 bases and J by 0 bases, with 11 bases between the two germline ends. This CDR3 spans 16 amino acids. This table comes from immunoSEQ multiplex PCR, and its TCRdb copy is limited to in-frame clones, with some not included. The sample holds about 2.4 million clones, roughly nine tenths seen once. The receptor's source is a man between 18 and 35 years old in good health. J is TRBJ2-3 and V is TRBV5-1; D possibly corresponds to TRBD2 (6 bases). The source material was naive CD4+ T cells sorted from blood. The subset is: CD45RA+ positively selected. CDR3 in DNA: TGCGCCAGCAGCTTGGCTATTGGGGGGAGCACAGATACGCAGTATTTT. Translated, it gives CASSLAIGGSTDTQYF. The whole variable domain, filled in from reference TRBV5-1 and TRBJ2-3, reads KAGVTQTPRYLIKTRGQQVTLSCSPISGHRSVSWYQQTPGQGLQFLFEYFSETQRNKGNFPGRFSGRQFSNSRSEMNVSTLELGDSALYLCASSLAIGGSTDTQYFGPGTRLTVL.